This is a list of T cell receptor beta chains from one sample in a study of blood T cell repertoires in COVID-19. Assay used: immunoSEQ multiplex PCR; TCRdb lists only in-frame clones, some missing. This table has about 200,000 clones, around 79% appearing once. The specimen was peripheral blood. Every receptor here comes from a woman in her forties with COVID-19, enrolled during active disease. The CDR3 runs from the conserved cysteine through the conserved F or W. The D gene is left open where the match is weak. Expanded clones get a size class; other rows say once, few or many, or leave the size out.

NA | NA | TRBJ2-5 | TRBV7-6 | CASSPQETQYF | TGTGCCAGCAGCCCACAAGAGACCCAGTACTTC
NA | NA | TRBJ2-7 | TRBV27 | CASSLSRESYEQYF | TGTGCCAGCAGTTTAAGCCGGGAATCCTACGAGCAGTACTTC
NA | NA | TRBJ2-1 | TRBV4-3 | CASSQTGSGWDEQFF | TGCGCCAGCAGCCAGACAGGCTCTGGATGGGATGAGCAGTTCTTC
NA | NA | TRBJ1-6 | TRBV18 | CASSPTTAGASSPLHF | TGTGCCAGCTCGCCAACGACGGCAGGGGCCTCATCACCCCTCCACTTT
NA | TRBD2 | TRBJ2-5 | TRBV7-8 | CASSLAPGTSTRGAGETQYF | TGTGCCAGCAGCTTAGCGCCCGGGACTAGCACTAGGGGGGCGGGAGAGACCCAGTACTTC
few | NA | TRBJ2-7 | TRBV3-1/TRBV3-2 | CASSQGGRGGNEQYF | TGTGCCAGCAGCCAAGGGGGCAGGGGTGGGAACGAGCAGTACTTC
NA | TRBD2 | TRBJ2-1 | TRBV7-9 | CASSLGGSGRGSNEQFF | TGTGCCAGCAGCTTAGGAGGTAGCGGGAGGGGGTCCAATGAGCAGTTCTTC
NA | NA | TRBJ1-1 | TRBV5-6 | CASSLRQGGSEAFF | TGTGCCAGCAGCTTGCGTCAGGGTGGGTCTGAAGCTTTCTTT
once | TRBD1 | TRBJ1-6 | TRBV5-5 | CASSLGTANSPLHF | TGTGCCAGCAGCCTCGGGACAGCTAATTCACCCCTCCACTTT
NA | NA | TRBJ2-6 | TRBV7-9 | CASSLGGPGANVLTF | TGTGCCAGCAGCTTGGGGGGACCTGGGGCCAACGTCCTGACTTTC
NA | TRBD1 | TRBJ1-1 | TRBV27 | CASSSVQTGVWTEAFF | TGTGCCAGCAGTTCCGTCCAGACAGGGGTTTGGACTGAAGCTTTCTTT
NA | TRBD2 | TRBJ2-2 | TRBV6-2/TRBV6-3 | CASSYSTSGGGPTGELFF | TGTGCCAGCAGTTATTCAACTAGCGGGGGAGGTCCCACCGGGGAGCTGTTTTTT
NA | NA | TRBJ2-7 | TRBV5-6 | CATSAGGTYEQYF | TGTGCCACCTCCGCCGGGGGTACCTACGAGCAGTACTTC
NA | NA | TRBJ2-3 | TRBV19 | CASSLHRGGLGDTQYF | TGTGCCAGTAGTCTTCACCGGGGTGGCCTTGGAGATACGCAGTATTTT
NA | TRBD1 | TRBJ1-2 | TRBV7-9 | CASSEQGVYGYTF | TGTGCCAGCAGCGAACAGGGGGTTTATGGCTACACCTTC
NA | NA | TRBJ1-6 | TRBV7-9 | CASRYSYNSPLHF | TGTGCCAGCAGGTACTCCTATAATTCACCCCTCCACTTT
NA | TRBD2 | TRBJ2-3 | TRBV7-2 | CASSARLAGEDTQYF | TGTGCCAGCAGCGCCCGACTAGCGGGGGAGGATACGCAGTATTTT
NA | NA | TRBJ1-1 | TRBV30 | CAWSWSPMETEAFF | TGTGCCTGGAGTTGGTCCCCCATGGAGACTGAAGCTTTCTTT
NA | TRBD2 | TRBJ2-7 | TRBV3-1/TRBV3-2 | CASHASGSYEQYF | TGTGCCAGCCACGCTAGCGGCTCCTACGAGCAGTACTTC
NA | NA | TRBJ1-1 | TRBV6-6 | CASSPISMNTEAFF | TGTGCCAGCAGCCCCATAAGCATGAACACTGAAGCTTTCTTT
NA | NA | TRBJ1-1 | TRBV5-1 | CASSLDGGTEAFF | TGCGCCAGCAGCTTGGACGGGGGGACTGAAGCTTTCTTT
NA | TRBD1 | TRBJ2-6 | TRBV5-6 | CASSLLGTGTGANVLTF | TGTGCCAGCAGCTTGCTAGGGACAGGGACTGGGGCCAACGTCCTGACTTTC
NA | NA | TRBJ1-2 | TRBV19 | CASTRPGDLNGYTF | TGTGCCAGTACCCGACCCGGGGACTTAAATGGCTACACCTTC
NA | NA | TRBJ2-3 | TRBV7-9 | CASRQDRTDTQYF | TGTGCCAGCAGGCAGGATCGCACAGATACGCAGTATTTT
NA | NA | TRBJ1-5 | TRBV5-5 | CASSPPGGNQPQHF | TGTGCCAGCAGCCCCCCTGGGGGGAATCAGCCCCAGCATTTT
NA | TRBD2 | TRBJ2-3 | TRBV9 | CASSVGLAGGNLDTQYF | TGTGCCAGCAGCGTAGGGCTAGCGGGAGGGAATTTGGATACGCAGTATTTT
NA | NA | TRBJ2-1 | TRBV7-3 | CASSLIGGALYNEQFF | TGTGCCAGCAGCTTAATCGGCGGGGCCCTTTACAATGAGCAGTTCTTC
NA | TRBD2 | TRBJ2-6 | TRBV5-1 | CASSLALGTSGSLGANVLTF | TGCGCCAGCAGCTTGGCTCTCGGGACTAGCGGGAGTCTTGGGGCCAACGTCCTGACTTTC